The source of this T cell receptor beta chain is a study of T cell therapy after organ transplantation. Whole-study context: Patients received a median of 1.92 x 10^8 CMV-specific T cells over 2 to 6 infusions.

Regarding time point: 4-8 weeks after completion of therapy. This clone was observed a handful of times. Its antigen is currently unknown. The CDR3 loop spans 13 amino acids. The germline V gene encodes CDR1 SGDLS and CDR2 YYNGEE. V lost 4 bases and J lost 1, with 8 bases in between. Method: immunoSEQ multiplex PCR; TCRdb's copy keeps in-frame clones and lacks some. The sample lists 15,000 to 20,000 clones, around 81% occurring once. The sequence was collected from a human patient who had received a solid organ transplant and had CMV disease. Some T cells may have come from the graft donor. This chain joins TRBV9 and TRBJ1-1, with D tentatively TRBD1 (6 bases). The specimen was CD8+ T cells from blood, collected after autologous CMV-specific T cell therapy. The CDR3 region is CASSQGPNTEAFF. The CDR3 region has the DNA TGTGCCAGCAGCCAGGGGCCGAACACTGAAGCTTTCTTT. Full variable domain (rest looked up from reference TRBV9 and TRBJ1-1): DSGVTQTPKHLITATGQRVTLRCSPRSGDLSVYWYQQSLDQGLQFLIQYYNGEERAKGNILERFSAQQFPDLHSELNLSSLELGDSALYFCASSQGPNTEAFFGQGTRLTVV.